This TCR beta chain was obtained from a study of monozygotic twins with inflammatory bowel disease. The template switching step added UMIs that contained a 6-nucleotide sample barcode. TCRdb re-called the 5' RACE reads and shows each CDR3 protein once, DNA omitted. The sample holds 150,000 to 200,000 distinct CDR3 sequences. The CDR3 consists of 13 residues. Germline-derived CDR1 and CDR2 are MGHDK and SYGVNS. The chain employs TRBV25-1 and TRBJ2-7. This clonotype was sampled from a human donor with ulcerative colitis or Crohn's disease, or a healthy co-twin of an affected twin (not recorded which). The source material was blood. CDR3: CASSKTLTYEQYF.